The entry below describes one T cell receptor beta chain. This sample is drawn from a study of T cells in Graves' hyperthyroidism and ophthalmopathy. No ophthalmopathy progression within 18 months constituted stable Graves' hyperthyroidism. Hyperthyroidism in the patients, aged 18 to 65, was newly diagnosed and under 2 months in duration. Deletions cut 8 bases from V and 6 bases from J, with 11 bases between. CDR1 and CDR2 (germline): SNHLY, FYNNEI. This CDR3 has 12 residues. Researchers amplified the TCR beta CDR3 regions from RNA transcripts. First-round RT-PCR with HTBI primers amplified the TCR CDR3 region. Using its own MiXCR run on the multiplex PCR reads, TCRdb lists one record per CDR3 protein. This sample has about 360,000 distinct CDR3 sequences; 20% to 25% occur once, and the top ten carry more than 60%.

This receptor was taken from a man in his fifties or sixties with Graves' hyperthyroidism. The chain couples TRBV2 to TRBJ2-1; maybe TRBD2 (5 bases). Sequenced sample: blood. CDR3 nucleotides: TGTGCCAGCCCCCGCAGCGGCAATGAGCAGTTCTTC. Residues: CASPRSGNEQFF. The variable domain in full, with the rest retrieved from reference TRBV2 and TRBJ2-1, is EPEVTQTPSHQVTQMGQEVILRCVPISNHLYFYWYRQILGQKVEFLVSFYNNEISEKSEIFDDQFSVERPDGSNFTLKIRSTKLEDSAMYFCASPRSGNEQFFGPGTRLTVL.